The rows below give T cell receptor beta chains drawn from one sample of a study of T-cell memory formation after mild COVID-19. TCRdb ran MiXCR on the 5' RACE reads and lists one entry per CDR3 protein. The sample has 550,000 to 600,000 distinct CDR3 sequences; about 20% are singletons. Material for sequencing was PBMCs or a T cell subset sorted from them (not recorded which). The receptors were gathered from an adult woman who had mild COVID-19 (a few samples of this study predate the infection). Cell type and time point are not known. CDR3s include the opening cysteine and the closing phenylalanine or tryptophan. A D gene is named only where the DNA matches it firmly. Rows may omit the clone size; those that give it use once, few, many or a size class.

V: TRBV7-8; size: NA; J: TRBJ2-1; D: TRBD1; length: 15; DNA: TGTGCCAGCGGAATGAGACAGGGGGCCGCCAATGAGCAGTTCTTC; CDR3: CASGMRQGAANEQFF
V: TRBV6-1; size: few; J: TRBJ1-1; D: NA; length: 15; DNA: TGTGCCAGCAGTGTGGCGATTGGTTTTTTCGGAGAAGCTTTCTTT; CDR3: CASSVAIGFFGEAFF
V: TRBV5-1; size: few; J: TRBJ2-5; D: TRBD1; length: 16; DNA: TGCGCCAGCATGCCGGAAGGACAGGGATCATGGGAGACCCAGTACTTC; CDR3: CASMPEGQGSWETQYF
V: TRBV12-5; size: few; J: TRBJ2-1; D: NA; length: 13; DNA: TGTGCTAGTGGCCCCTACAGTCTTGGTGAGCAGTTCTTC; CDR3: CASGPYSLGEQFF
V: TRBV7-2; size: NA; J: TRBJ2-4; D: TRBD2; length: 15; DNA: TGTGCCAGCAGCTCTAGCGGGTCCCTAGGGAACATTCAGTACTTC; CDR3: CASSSSGSLGNIQYF
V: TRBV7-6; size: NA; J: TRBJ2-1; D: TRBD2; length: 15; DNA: TGTGCCAGCAGCCCGACCGGGACTAGTGTGGGTGAGCAGTTCTTC; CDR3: CASSPTGTSVGEQFF
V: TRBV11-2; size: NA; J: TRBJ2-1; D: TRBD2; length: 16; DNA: TGTGCCAGCAGCCTGAGGCGGGGGAGCTCCTACAATGAGCAGTTCTTC; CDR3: CASSLRRGSSYNEQFF
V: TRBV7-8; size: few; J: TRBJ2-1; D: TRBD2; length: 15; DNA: TGTGCCAGCAGCCCACTAGCGGGAAAACACAATGAGCAGTTCTTC; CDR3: CASSPLAGKHNEQFF
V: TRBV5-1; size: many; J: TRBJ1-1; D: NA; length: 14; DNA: TGTGCCAGCAGTTTAGTGGGGGAGAACACTGAAGCTTTCTTT; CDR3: CASSLVGENTEAFF
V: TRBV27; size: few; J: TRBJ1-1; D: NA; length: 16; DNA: TGTGCCAGCAGTTCTGGAGTGGGGGGTGGGAACACTGAAGCTTTCTTT; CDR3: CASSSGVGGGNTEAFF
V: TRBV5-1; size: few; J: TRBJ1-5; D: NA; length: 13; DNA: TGCGCCAGCAGCTTGGCAGGGTTCCAGCCCCAGCATTTT; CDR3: CASSLAGFQPQHF
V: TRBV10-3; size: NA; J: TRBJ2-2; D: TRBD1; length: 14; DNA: TGTGCCATTAGACAGGGCGAGAACACCGGGGAGCTGTTTTTT; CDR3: CAIRQGENTGELFF
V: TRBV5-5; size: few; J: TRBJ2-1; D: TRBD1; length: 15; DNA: TGTGCCAGCAGCTCCGACGGGACAGGGTACAATGAGCAGTTCTTC; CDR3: CASSSDGTGYNEQFF
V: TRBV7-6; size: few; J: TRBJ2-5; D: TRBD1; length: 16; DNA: TGTGCCAGCAGCTCCAAGTACCGGGACAGCCAAGAGACCCAGTACTTC; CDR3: CASSSKYRDSQETQYF
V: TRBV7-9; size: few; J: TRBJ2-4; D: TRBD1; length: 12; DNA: TGTGCCAGCAGCAAAATATCCGGGACAGATTTCTTC; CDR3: CASSKISGTDFF
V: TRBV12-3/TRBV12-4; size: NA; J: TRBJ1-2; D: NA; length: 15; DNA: TGTGCCAGCAGTTCGGAGGGTTTAGGAGGCTATGGCTACACCTTC; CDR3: CASSSEGLGGYGYTF
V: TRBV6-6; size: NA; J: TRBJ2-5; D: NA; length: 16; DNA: TGTGCCAGCTCCTCCGCCTCAGCGGGCAGACAAGAGACCCAGTACTTC; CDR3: CASSSASAGRQETQYF
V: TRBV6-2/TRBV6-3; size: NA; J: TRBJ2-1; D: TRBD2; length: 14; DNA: TGTGCCAGCAAAGAGACTAGCGTACTCAATGAGCAGTTCTTC; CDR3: CASKETSVLNEQFF